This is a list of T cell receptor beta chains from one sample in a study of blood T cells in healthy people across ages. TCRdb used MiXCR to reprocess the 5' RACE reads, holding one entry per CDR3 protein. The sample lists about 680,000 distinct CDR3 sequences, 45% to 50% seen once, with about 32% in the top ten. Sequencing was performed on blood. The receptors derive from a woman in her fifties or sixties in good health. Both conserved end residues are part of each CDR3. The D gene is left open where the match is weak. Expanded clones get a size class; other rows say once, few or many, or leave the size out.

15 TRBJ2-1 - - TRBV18 TGTGCCAGCTCACCGGGGGGATTCTCCTACAATGAGCAGTTCTTC CASSPGGFSYNEQFF
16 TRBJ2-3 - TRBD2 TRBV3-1 TGTGCCAGCAGCCAAGATTCCCTAGCGGGAGTTGGGACGCAGTATTTT CASSQDSLAGVGTQYF
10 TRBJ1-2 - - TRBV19 TGTGCCAGTCGGGCCGATGGCTACACCTTC CASRADGYTF
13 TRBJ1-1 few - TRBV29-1 TGCAGCGTTCTAGACGCAGGGGACACTGAAGCTTTCTTT CSVLDAGDTEAFF
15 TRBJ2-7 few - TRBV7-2 TGTGCCAGCAGCCAGGCGCTAAGCGGGCGCTACGAGCAGTACTTC CASSQALSGRYEQYF
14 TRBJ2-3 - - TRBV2 TGTGCCAGCAGTGAACGTAGAGGGACAGATACGCAGTATTTT CASSERRGTDTQYF
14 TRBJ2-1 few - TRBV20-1 TGCAGTGCTAGAGAAGTAGGCTCCTACAATGAGCAGTTCTTC CSAREVGSYNEQFF
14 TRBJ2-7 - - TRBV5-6 TGTGCCAGCAGCTTTTTCGGTACCGTCTACGAGCAGTACTTC CASSFFGTVYEQYF
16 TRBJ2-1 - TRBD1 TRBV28 TGTGCCAGCAGTCTACCCCGGGACAGGGGCCACAATGAGCAGTTCTTC CASSLPRDRGHNEQFF
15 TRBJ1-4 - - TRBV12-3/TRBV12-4 TGTGCCAGCAGGCGAGACCGAGCAACTAATGAAAAACTGTTTTTT CASRRDRATNEKLFF
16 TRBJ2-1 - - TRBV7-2 TGTGCCAGCAGTACGACGTGGGGACTGCAGGGTGGTGAGCAGTTCTTC CASSTTWGLQGGEQFF
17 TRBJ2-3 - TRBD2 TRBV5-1 TGCGCCAGCAGCTGGCCCAAAGCGGGAGGAGAGACAGATACGCAGTATTTT CASSWPKAGGETDTQYF
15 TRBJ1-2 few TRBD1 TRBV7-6 TGTGCCAGCAGCTTAGCGGGGGGAAACAGGGGCGGCTACACCTTC CASSLAGGNRGGYTF
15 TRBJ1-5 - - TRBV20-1 TGCAGTGCTGGAGAATTCCGGTCTAGCAATCAGCCCCAGCATTTT CSAGEFRSSNQPQHF
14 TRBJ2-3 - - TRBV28 TGTGCCAGTGGACCGCGGAGACTAACAGATACGCAGTATTTT CASGPRRLTDTQYF
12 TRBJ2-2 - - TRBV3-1 TGTGCCAGCAGCCATGGTATCGGGGAGCTGTTTTTT CASSHGIGELFF
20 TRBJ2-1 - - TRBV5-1 TGCGCCAGCAGAAAAGACAGGCTACGAAAGACCGGAAGCTCCTACAATGAGCAGTTCTTC CASRKDRLRKTGSSYNEQFF
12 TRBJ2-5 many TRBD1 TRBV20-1 TGCAGTGCTCGGGACAGAGGGGAGACCCAGTACTTC CSARDRGETQYF
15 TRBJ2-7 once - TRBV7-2 TGTGCCAGCAGCCCTCCGACCGGCTCCTACAATGAGCAGTACTTC CASSPPTGSYNEQYF
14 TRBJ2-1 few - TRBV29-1 TGCAGCGTTGCAGGGGGAGGCGCGACCAATGAGCAGTTCTTC CSVAGGGATNEQFF
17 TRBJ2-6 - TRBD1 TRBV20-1 TGCAGTGCTAGAAAGGGGACAGCCGTCTCTGGGGCCAACGTCCTGACTTTC CSARKGTAVSGANVLTF
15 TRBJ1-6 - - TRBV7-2 TGTGCCAGCAGCTTATATCTCGGGGGCAATTCACCCCTCCACTTT CASSLYLGGNSPLHF
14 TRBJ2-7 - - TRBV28 TGTGCCAGCAGTTCTCGGGGGAGTCTCTACGAGCAGTACTTC CASSSRGSLYEQYF
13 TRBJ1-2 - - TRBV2 TGTGCCAGCTGTCCTGGGGAGGACTATGGCTACACCTTC CASCPGEDYGYTF
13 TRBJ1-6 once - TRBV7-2 TGTGCCAGCAGCCTTCGGAATAATTCACCCCTCCACTTT CASSLRNNSPLHF
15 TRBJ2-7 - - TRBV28 TGTGTCAGCAGCCCACGCAGGATCTCCTCCTACGAGCAGTACTTC CVSSPRRISSYEQYF
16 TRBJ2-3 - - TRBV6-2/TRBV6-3 TGTGCCAGCAGTTACTCGTTCCGGGCCCTAGCAGATACGCAGTATTTT CASSYSFRALADTQYF
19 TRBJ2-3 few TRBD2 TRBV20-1 TGCAGTGCTAGAGTGGGGGGGGTCGAGCTAGCGGCTATCACAGATACGCAGTATTTT CSARVGGVELAAITDTQYF
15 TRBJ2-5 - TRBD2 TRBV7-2 TGTGCCAGCAGCTTGGCTAGCGGGAGAGACGAGACCCAGTACTTC CASSLASGRDETQYF
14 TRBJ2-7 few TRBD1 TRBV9 TGTGCCAGCAGCGCCGGACAGGGGCGAATCGAGCAGTACTTC CASSAGQGRIEQYF
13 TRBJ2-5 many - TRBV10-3 TGTGCCATCAACCCGGATCCCAAAGAGACCCAGTACTTC CAINPDPKETQYF
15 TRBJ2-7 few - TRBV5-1 TGCGCCAGCAGCTTGGAGGGCCCACACTCCTACGAGCAGTACTTC CASSLEGPHSYEQYF
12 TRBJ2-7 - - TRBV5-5 TGTGCCAGCAGCTTTGCAGCGCGTGAGCAGTACTTC CASSFAAREQYF
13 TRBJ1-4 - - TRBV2 TGTGCCAGCACCCTTGGGACTAATGAAAAACTGTTTTTT CASTLGTNEKLFF
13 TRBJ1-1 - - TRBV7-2 TGTGCCAGCAGCTCGGACCAGAACACTGAAGCTTTCTTT CASSSDQNTEAFF
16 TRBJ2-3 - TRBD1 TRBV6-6 TGTGCCAGCAGCCCACAAGGGGACAGTAAATCAGATACGCAGTATTTT CASSPQGDSKSDTQYF
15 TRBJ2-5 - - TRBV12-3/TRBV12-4 TGTGCCAGCACCGGACTGGACGTTCCCCAAGAGACCCAGTACTTC CASTGLDVPQETQYF
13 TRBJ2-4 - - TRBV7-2 TGTGCCAGCAGCTCCCGGCACAAAAACATTCAGTACTTC CASSSRHKNIQYF
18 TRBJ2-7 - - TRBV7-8 TGTGCCAGCAGCTTAGCGTTGACGGCTGTATATTCTTCCTACGAGCAGTACTTC CASSLALTAVYSSYEQYF
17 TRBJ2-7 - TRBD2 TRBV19 TGTGCCAGTAGTCTCCAGTTCGGGGCTAGCGGGAGCTACGAGCAGTACTTC CASSLQFGASGSYEQYF
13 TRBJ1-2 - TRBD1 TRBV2 TGTGCCAGCCTCCGAGACAGGGTTTATGGCTACACCTTC CASLRDRVYGYTF